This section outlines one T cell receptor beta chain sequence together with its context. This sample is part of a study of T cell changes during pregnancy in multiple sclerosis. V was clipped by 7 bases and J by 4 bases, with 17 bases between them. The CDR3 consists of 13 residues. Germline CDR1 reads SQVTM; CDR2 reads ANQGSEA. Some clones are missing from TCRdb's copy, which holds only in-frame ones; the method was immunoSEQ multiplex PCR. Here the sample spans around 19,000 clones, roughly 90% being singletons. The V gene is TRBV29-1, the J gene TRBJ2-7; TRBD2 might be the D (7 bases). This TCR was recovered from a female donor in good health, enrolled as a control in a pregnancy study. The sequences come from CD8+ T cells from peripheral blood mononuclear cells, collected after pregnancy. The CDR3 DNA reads TGCAGCGGCGCAGGGGAGGGTTTTTACGAGCAGTACTTC. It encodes CSGAGEGFYEQYF.